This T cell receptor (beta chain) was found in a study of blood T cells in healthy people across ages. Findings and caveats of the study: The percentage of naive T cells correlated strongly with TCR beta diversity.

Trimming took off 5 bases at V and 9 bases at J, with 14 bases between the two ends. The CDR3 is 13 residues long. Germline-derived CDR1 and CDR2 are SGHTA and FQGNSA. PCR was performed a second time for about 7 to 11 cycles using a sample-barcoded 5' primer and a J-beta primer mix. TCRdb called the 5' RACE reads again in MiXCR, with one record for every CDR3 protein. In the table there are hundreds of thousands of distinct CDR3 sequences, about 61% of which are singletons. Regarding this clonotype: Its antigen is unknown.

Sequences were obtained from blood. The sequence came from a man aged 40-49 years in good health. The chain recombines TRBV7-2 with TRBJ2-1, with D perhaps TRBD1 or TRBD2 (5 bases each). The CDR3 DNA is TGTGCCAGCAGCACAACAGGCGAGGGTGAGCAGTTCTTC. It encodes CASSTTGEGEQFF. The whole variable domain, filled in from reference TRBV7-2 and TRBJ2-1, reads GAGVSQSPSNKVTEKGKDVELRCDPISGHTALYWYRQSLGQGLEFLIYFQGNSAPDKSGLPSDRFSAERTGGSVSTLTIQRTQQEDSAVYLCASSTTGEGEQFFGPGTRLTVL.